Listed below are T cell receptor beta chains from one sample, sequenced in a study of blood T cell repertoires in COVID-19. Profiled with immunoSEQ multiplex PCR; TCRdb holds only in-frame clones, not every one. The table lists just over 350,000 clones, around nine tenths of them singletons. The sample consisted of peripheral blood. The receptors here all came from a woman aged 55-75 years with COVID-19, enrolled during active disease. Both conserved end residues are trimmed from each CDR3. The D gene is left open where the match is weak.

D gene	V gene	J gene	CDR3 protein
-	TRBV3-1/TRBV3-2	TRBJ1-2	ASSQPGSYGYT
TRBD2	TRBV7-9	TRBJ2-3	ASSSTSGGAEDTQY
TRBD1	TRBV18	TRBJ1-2	ASSPDRGTTRNSYT
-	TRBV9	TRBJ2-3	ASSVGVAASTDTQY
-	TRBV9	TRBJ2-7	ASSSLSQGEQY
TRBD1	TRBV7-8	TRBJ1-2	ASSLERGPSRRT
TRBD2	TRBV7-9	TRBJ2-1	ASSYLAGGNNEQF
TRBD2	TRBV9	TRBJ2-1	ASSAGTTYNEQF
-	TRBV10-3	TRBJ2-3	ATFDSRSYSTDTQY
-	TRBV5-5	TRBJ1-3	ASSLFGSSGNTIY
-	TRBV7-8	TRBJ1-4	ASSLAGGMREKLF
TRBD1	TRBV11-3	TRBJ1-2	ASSLGGQGFDGYT
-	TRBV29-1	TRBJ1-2	SVTNLSPYGYT
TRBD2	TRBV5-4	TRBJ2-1	ASRVGGGGYEQF
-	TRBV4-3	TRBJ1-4	ASSQDPVSTNEKLF
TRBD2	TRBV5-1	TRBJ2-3	ASSPSAAGGRKGDTQY
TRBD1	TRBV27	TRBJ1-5	ASSLRDRGQPQH
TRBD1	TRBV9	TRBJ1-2	ASSARDRGNYGYT
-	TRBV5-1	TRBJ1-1	ASSERSLGGTF
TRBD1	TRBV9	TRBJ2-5	ASSGRDSQETQY
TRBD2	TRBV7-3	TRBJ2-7	ASSPTGTSGTREQY
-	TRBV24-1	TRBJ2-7	ATSGRDTYEQY